The TCR beta chain described here comes from a study of identical twins. Study observations and caveats: Out-of-frame beta chain sequences displayed weaker excess sharing between twins. The study reached conclusions through statistical analysis that was cross-sectional, not following the same donors. Insertions were fewer in abundant cord blood beta clonotypes, whereas memory repertoires showed none of this pattern.

A single record per CDR3 protein comes from TCRdb applying MiXCR to the 5' RACE reads. This table holds a few hundred thousand distinct CDR3 sequences, about 9% found once. This CDR3 has 13 amino acids. Germline CDR1 and CDR2: SEHNR and FQNEAQ (reference sequence). Trimming removed 6 bases at V and 2 bases at J, with 10 bases between. To note about this clonotype: Its target is unknown.

The same specimen was also included in a second study, on yellow fever vaccine responses in identical twins.

This rearrangement joins TRBV7-9 to TRBJ2-5; D might be TRBD1 (7 bases). The source is a woman aged 18 to 35 in good health. The sample taken for sequencing was CD8+ T cells sorted from blood. The CDR3 DNA reads TGTGCCAGCAGGGAGGGGGCTCAAGAGACCCAGTACTTC. Translated, it gives CASREGAQETQYF.